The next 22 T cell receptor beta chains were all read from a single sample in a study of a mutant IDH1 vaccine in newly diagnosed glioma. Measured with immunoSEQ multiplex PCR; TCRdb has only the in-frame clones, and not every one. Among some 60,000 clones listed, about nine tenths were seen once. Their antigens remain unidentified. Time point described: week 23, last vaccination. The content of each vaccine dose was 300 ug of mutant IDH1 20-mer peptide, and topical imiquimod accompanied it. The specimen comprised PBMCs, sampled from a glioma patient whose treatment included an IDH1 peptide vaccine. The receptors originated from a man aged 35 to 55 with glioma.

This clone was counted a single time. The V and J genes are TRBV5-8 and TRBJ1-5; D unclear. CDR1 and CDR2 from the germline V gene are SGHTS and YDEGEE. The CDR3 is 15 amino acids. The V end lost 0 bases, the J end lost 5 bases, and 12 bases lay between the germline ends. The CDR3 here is CASSLETAGHQPQHF. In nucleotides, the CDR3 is TGTGCCAGCAGCTTGGAAACGGCAGGCCATCAGCCCCAGCATTTT.

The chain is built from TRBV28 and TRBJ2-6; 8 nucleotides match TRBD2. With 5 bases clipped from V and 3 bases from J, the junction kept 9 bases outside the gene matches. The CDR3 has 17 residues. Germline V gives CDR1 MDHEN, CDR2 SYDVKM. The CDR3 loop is CASSRPRGLGGANVLTF. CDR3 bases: TGTGCCAGCAGTCGCCCGAGGGGACTAGGTGGGGCCAACGTCCTGACTTTC.

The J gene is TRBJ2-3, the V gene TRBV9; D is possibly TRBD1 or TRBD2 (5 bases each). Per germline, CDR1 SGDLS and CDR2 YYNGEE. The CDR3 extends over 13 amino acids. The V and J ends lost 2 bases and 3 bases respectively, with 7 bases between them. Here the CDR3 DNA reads TGTGCCAGCAGCGTTGGGGGAACAGATACGCAGTATTTT. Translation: CASSVGGTDTQYF.

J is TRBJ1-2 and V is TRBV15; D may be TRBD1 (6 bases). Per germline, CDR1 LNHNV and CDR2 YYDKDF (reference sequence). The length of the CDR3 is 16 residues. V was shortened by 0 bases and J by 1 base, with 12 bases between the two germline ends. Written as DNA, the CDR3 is TGTGCCACCAGCAGAGATGGGGGGCAGAGTAACTATGGCTACACCTTC. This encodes CATSRDGGQSNYGYTF.

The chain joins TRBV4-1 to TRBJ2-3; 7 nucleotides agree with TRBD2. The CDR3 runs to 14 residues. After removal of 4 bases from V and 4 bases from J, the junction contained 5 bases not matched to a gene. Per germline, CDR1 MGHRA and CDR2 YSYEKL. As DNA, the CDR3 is TGCGCCAGCAGCCTCAGACTAGCCGCAGATACGCAGTATTTT. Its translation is CASSLRLAADTQYF.

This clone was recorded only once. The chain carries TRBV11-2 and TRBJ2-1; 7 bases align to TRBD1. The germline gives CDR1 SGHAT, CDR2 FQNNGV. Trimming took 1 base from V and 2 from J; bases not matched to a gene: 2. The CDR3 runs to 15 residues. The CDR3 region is CASSLARGTYNEQFF. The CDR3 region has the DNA TGTGCCAGCAGCTTAGCCAGGGGGACCTACAATGAGCAGTTCTTC.

Here the CDR3 DNA reads TGTGCCAGCAGCCGAGGACCCGGCGGCTCCTACGAGCAGTACTTC. The encoded protein is CASSRGPGGSYEQYF. The genes are TRBV11-2 and TRBJ2-7; D not resolved. With 5 bases removed from V and 0 bases from J, the gap between germline ends came to 14 bases. This CDR3 comprises 15 residues. The germline V gene has CDR1 SGHAT and CDR2 FQNNGV.

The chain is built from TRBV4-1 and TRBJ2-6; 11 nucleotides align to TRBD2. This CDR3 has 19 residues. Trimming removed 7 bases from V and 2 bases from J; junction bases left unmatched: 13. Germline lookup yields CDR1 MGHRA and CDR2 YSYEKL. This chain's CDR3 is CASTPGLRGLAAGANVLTF. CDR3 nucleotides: TGCGCCAGCACCCCGGGGCTCCGGGGACTAGCGGCTGGGGCCAACGTCCTGACTTTC.

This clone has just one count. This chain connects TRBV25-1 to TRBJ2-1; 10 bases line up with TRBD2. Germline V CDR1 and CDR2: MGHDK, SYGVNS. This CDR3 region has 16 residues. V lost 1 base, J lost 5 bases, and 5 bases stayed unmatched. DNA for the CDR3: TGTGCCAGCAGTGAATCGGCTAGCGGGAGAAACAATGAGCAGTTCTTC. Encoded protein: CASSESASGRNNEQFF.

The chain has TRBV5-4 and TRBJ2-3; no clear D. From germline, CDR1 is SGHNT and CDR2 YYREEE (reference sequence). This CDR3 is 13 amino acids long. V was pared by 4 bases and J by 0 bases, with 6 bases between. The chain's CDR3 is CASSLTSTDTQYF. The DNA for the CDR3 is TGTGCCAGCAGCCTGACTAGCACAGATACGCAGTATTTT.

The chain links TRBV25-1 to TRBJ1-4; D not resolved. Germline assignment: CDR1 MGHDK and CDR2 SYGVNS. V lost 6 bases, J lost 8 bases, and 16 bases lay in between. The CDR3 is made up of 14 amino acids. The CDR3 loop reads CASSDPGRVEKLFF. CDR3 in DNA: TGTGCCAGCAGCGACCCTGGCAGAGTGGAAAAACTGTTTTTT.

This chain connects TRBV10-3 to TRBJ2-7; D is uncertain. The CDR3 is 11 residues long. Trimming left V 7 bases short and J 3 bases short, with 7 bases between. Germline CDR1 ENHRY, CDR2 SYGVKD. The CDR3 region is CAIMDGYEQYF. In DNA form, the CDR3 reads TGTGCCATCATGGACGGCTACGAGCAGTACTTC.

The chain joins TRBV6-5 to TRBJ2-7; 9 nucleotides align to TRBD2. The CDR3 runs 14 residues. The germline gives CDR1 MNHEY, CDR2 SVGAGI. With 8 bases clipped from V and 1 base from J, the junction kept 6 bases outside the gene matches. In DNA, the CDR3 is TGTGCCAGCTTAAGCCTAGCGGGGTCCTACGAGCAGTACTTC. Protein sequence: CASLSLAGSYEQYF.

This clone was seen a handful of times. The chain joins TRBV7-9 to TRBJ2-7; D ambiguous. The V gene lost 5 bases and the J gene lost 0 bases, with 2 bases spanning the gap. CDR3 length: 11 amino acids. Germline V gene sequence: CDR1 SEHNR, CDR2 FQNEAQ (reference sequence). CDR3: CASSASYEQYF. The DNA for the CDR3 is TGTGCCAGCAGCGCCTCCTACGAGCAGTACTTC.

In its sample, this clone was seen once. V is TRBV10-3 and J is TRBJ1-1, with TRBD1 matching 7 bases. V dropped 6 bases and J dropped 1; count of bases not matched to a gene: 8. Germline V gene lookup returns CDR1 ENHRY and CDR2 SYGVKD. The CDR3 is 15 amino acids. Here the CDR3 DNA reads TGTGCCATCAGCCATCCGACAGGGAGGAACACTGAAGCTTTCTTT. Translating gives CAISHPTGRNTEAFF.

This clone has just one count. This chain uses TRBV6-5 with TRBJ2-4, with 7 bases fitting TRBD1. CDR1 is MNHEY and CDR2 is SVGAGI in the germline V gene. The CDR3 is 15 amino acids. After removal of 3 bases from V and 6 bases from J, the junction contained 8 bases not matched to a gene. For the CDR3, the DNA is TGTGCCAGCAGTTATCCCCCCAGGGGGACAAACATTCAGTACTTC. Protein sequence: CASSYPPRGTNIQYF.

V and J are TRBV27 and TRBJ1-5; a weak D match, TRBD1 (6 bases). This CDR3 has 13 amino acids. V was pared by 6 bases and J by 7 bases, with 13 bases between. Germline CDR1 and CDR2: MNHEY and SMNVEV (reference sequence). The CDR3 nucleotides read TGTGCCAGCAGCCCTACAGGGAAGCAGCCCCAGCATTTT. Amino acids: CASSPTGKQPQHF.

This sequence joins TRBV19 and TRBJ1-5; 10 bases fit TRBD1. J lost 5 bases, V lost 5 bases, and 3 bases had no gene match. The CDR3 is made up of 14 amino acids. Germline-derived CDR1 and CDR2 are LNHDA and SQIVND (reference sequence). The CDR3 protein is CASSLGQGYQPQHF. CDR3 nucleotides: TGTGCCAGTAGTTTGGGACAGGGGTATCAGCCCCAGCATTTT.

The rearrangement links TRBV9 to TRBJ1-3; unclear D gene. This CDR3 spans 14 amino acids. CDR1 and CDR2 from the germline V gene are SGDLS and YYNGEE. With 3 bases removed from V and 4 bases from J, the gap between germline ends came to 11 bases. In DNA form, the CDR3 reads TGTGCCAGCAGCGGTCCGAGCGTCGGAAACACCATATATTTT. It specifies CASSGPSVGNTIYF.

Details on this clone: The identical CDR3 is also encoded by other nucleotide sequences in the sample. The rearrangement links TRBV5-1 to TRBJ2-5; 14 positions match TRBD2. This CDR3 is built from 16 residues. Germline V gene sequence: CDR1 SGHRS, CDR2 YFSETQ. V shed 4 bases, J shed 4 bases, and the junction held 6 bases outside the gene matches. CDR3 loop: CASSTGLAGGTETQYF. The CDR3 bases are TGCGCCAGCAGCACCGGACTAGCGGGAGGCACAGAGACCCAGTACTTC.

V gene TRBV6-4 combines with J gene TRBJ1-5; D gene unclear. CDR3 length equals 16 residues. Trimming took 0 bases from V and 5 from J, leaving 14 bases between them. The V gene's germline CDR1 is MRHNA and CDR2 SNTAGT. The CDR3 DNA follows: TGTGCCAGCAGTGACTCGATAGGGCAGGAAGATCAGCCCCAGCATTTT. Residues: CASSDSIGQEDQPQHF.

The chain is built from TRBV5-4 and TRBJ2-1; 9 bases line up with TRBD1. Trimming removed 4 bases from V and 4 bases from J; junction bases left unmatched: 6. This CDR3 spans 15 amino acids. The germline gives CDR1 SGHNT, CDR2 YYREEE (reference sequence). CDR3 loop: CASSPDRGIYNEQFF. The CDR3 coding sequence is TGTGCCAGCAGCCCGGACAGGGGCATTTACAATGAGCAGTTCTTC. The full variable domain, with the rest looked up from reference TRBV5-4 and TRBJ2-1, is ETGVTQSPTHLIKTRGQQVTLRCSSQSGHNTVSWYQQALGQGPQFIFQYYREEENGRGNFPPRFSGLQFPNYSSELNVNALELDDSALYLCASSPDRGIYNEQFFGPGTRLTVL.